This T cell receptor (beta chain) was sequenced during a study of shared clonotypes between healthy human individuals. Study-wide findings and caveats: About 5.2% was the fraction of naive CD4 clonotypes found shared across four donors. Represented diversity (both genetic and exposure-history) was limited by the small number of donors. Across subsets, estimated richness was generally greater for naive than for memory populations.

TCRdb's table, derived via immunoSEQ multiplex PCR, lists solely in-frame clones and lacks some. The data contain 2 million to 2.5 million clones, 90% to 95% of them seen just once; the ten biggest clones take up about 0.37%. V lost 5 bases, J lost 8 bases, and 16 bases lay in between. Germline-derived CDR1 and CDR2 are SGHAT and FQNNGV. The CDR3 sequence is 14 residues long. In the case of this clone: Its antigen is undetermined.

The chain employs TRBV11-2 and TRBJ2-1; tentative D call: TRBD2 (6 bases). Material: naive CD4+ T cells from PBMCs. Sample subset: CD45RA+ positively selected. The TCR was taken from a man aged 18 to 30 in good health. Some clones in this sample may be carry-over from other donors' samples. This chain's CDR3 is CASSPLAPPDEQFF. The DNA of the CDR3 is TGTGCCAGCAGCCCACTAGCCCCCCCGGATGAGCAGTTCTTC.